What follows is one T cell receptor (beta chain) and its context. The target antigen is unknown. Germline V gene sequence: CDR1 GTSNPN, CDR2 SVGIG (reference sequence). Trimming cost V 0 bases and J 4 bases, with 15 bases left between them. CDR3 length: 15 amino acids. This sample was taken from a study of shared clonotypes between healthy human individuals. Study results and caveats: Rarefaction exposed incomplete sorted-subset sequencing despite large depth.

Deep-level running was used for the assay. Replicate PCRs for sorted subsets used 200 ng DNA; this equaled about 30,000 T cell genomes. Profiled with immunoSEQ multiplex PCR; TCRdb holds only in-frame clones, not every one. Of about 980,000 clones listed, over 75% are singletons. The TCR was taken from a man aged 18 to 30 in good health. V is TRBV30 and J is TRBJ1-1; possibly TRBD1 for D (5 bases). Sequenced material: memory CD4+ T cells sorted from blood. Subset meaning: CD45RA-negative fraction. CDR3 protein: CAWSVRAGGGTEAFF. The CDR3 DNA is TGTGCCTGGAGTGTACGAGCGGGGGGAGGCACTGAAGCTTTCTTT.